This entry describes one TCR beta chain. What it binds is unknown. The DNA input per sorted-subset replicate PCR was roughly 180 ng, corresponding to some 30,000 T cell genomes. Method: immunoSEQ multiplex PCR; TCRdb's copy keeps in-frame clones and lacks some. The sample includes 110,000 or so clones, approximately 70% of them seen just once. The data are from a study of shared clonotypes between healthy human individuals. Study in general: A few men and a couple of women, aged 18 to 49, were donors. Each donor had three CD4 naive, three CD4 memory, two CD8 naive and one CD8 memory plate. The study, taken as a whole, reports: Relative to their counterparts shared across all four donors, non-shared clonotypes exhibited diminished generation probabilities.

This CDR3 has 18 residues. Germline V lookup: CDR1 MDHEN, CDR2 SYDVKM. The junction had 12 bases not matched to a gene; V was cut back by 5 bases and J by 2 bases. This clonotype originated in a woman younger than 45 in good health. Sequencing was carried out using memory CD8+ T cells sorted from blood. The subset is: CD45RO+ cells pooled with CCR7-negative TemRA cells. This rearrangement joins TRBV28 to TRBJ2-1; 10 bases line up with TRBD2. The CDR3 DNA reads as TGTGCCAGCAGTAGTTTATATACCGGGACTAGCGCCTACAATGAGCAGTTCTTC. It codes for CASSSLYTGTSAYNEQFF.